This T cell receptor beta chain comes out of a study of blood T cell repertoires in COVID-19. At the level of the study: Sources were T cells, B-cell-depleted T cells, or PBMCs; the material itself was cDNA or gDNA.

Under the authors' procedure: Using reference gene primer amplification, nucleated cell counts were estimated. Only in-frame clones appear in the TCRdb table, and some are missing; sequencing was by immunoSEQ multiplex PCR. V and J calls and clone size are as listed in that table; D and trimming were resolved from the DNA. The sample has 140,000 to 150,000 clones; under 80% are singletons. Germline CDR1 is MNHEY and CDR2 is SMNVEV (reference sequence). The CDR3 spans 15 residues. Trimming cost V 6 bases and J 3 bases; bases outside gene matches: 10. This clone was detected once. The rearrangement joins TRBV27 to TRBJ2-7; 8 bases align to TRBD2. The TCR sequence derives from a man in his 60s with acute or convalescent COVID-19. Sequencing used peripheral blood. The CDR3 DNA is TGTGCCAGCAGCCCGGGGGGGGCGGTTTTCTACGAGCAGTACTTC. Encoded protein: CASSPGGAVFYEQYF.